The rows below give T cell receptor beta chains drawn from one sample of a study of blood T cell repertoires in COVID-19. Sequenced by immunoSEQ multiplex PCR; TCRdb stores in-frame clones only, minus some. This table has under 250,000 clones, about 86% appearing once. The sequenced material came from peripheral blood. The receptors here all came from a man aged 80 or over with acute or convalescent COVID-19. CDR3s include the opening cysteine and the closing phenylalanine or tryptophan. The D gene is left open where the match is weak. Clone size, where shown, is once, few, many, or a class for clones that have expanded.

d_call: -
v_call: TRBV11-1
j_call: TRBJ2-7
clone_size: -
cdr3_aa: CASSLGQQAYEQYF
cdr3_nt: TGTGCCAGCAGCTTGGGGCAGCAAGCCTACGAGCAGTACTTC

d_call: -
v_call: TRBV7-9
j_call: TRBJ2-1
clone_size: -
cdr3_aa: CASSLTSFEQFF
cdr3_nt: TGTGCCAGCAGCCTAACTAGCTTTGAGCAGTTCTTC

d_call: TRBD1
v_call: TRBV7-2
j_call: TRBJ2-7
clone_size: -
cdr3_aa: CASSLGPSGTGSYEQYF
cdr3_nt: TGTGCCAGCAGCTTAGGTCCCTCCGGGACAGGCTCCTACGAGCAGTACTTC

d_call: -
v_call: TRBV19
j_call: TRBJ1-6
clone_size: -
cdr3_aa: CASRLDSQSSYNSPLHF
cdr3_nt: TGTGCCAGTAGATTGGACAGCCAGAGCTCCTATAATTCACCCCTCCACTTT

d_call: -
v_call: TRBV6-5
j_call: TRBJ1-2
clone_size: -
cdr3_aa: CASSKNRSFNYGYTF
cdr3_nt: TGTGCCAGCAGTAAGAACAGGAGCTTTAACTATGGCTACACCTTC

d_call: TRBD1
v_call: TRBV19
j_call: TRBJ1-6
clone_size: -
cdr3_aa: CASSIGTGSNQDSPLHF
cdr3_nt: TGTGCCAGTAGTATAGGGACAGGTTCGAACCAGGATTCACCCCTCCACTTT

d_call: TRBD2
v_call: TRBV24-1
j_call: TRBJ2-3
clone_size: -
cdr3_aa: CATMAGDLTDTQYF
cdr3_nt: TGTGCCACCATGGCGGGAGACCTCACAGATACGCAGTATTTT

d_call: TRBD1
v_call: TRBV7-2
j_call: TRBJ1-1
clone_size: -
cdr3_aa: CASSSPGQDPMNTEAFF
cdr3_nt: TGTGCCAGCAGCTCTCCGGGACAGGACCCGATGAACACTGAAGCTTTCTTT

d_call: TRBD2
v_call: TRBV14
j_call: TRBJ2-1
clone_size: once
cdr3_aa: CASSQVAGLNNEQFF
cdr3_nt: TGTGCCAGCAGCCAAGTAGCGGGACTTAACAATGAGCAGTTCTTC

d_call: -
v_call: TRBV12-3/TRBV12-4
j_call: TRBJ1-1
clone_size: -
cdr3_aa: CASSIQGRAEAFF
cdr3_nt: TGTGCCAGCAGTATCCAGGGAAGAGCTGAAGCTTTCTTT

d_call: -
v_call: TRBV19
j_call: TRBJ2-1
clone_size: -
cdr3_aa: CASSPQGEWTEQFF
cdr3_nt: TGTGCCAGTAGTCCCCAAGGGGAATGGACTGAGCAGTTCTTC

d_call: -
v_call: TRBV5-1
j_call: TRBJ1-5
clone_size: -
cdr3_aa: CASSLSGVSNQPQHF
cdr3_nt: TGCGCCAGCAGCTTATCGGGAGTTAGCAATCAGCCCCAGCATTTT

d_call: TRBD2
v_call: TRBV5-4
j_call: TRBJ2-7
clone_size: -
cdr3_aa: CASSLGAGGSYEQYF
cdr3_nt: TGTGCCAGCAGCTTGGGAGCGGGAGGTTCCTACGAGCAGTACTTC

d_call: TRBD1
v_call: TRBV15
j_call: TRBJ2-3
clone_size: -
cdr3_aa: CATSTSSQGIYTDTQYF
cdr3_nt: TGTGCCACCAGCACCTCTTCACAGGGGATCTACACAGATACGCAGTATTTT

d_call: TRBD2
v_call: TRBV5-8
j_call: TRBJ2-1
clone_size: -
cdr3_aa: CASSLRGLAEYNEQFF
cdr3_nt: TGTGCCAGCAGCTTACGGGGACTAGCGGAATACAATGAGCAGTTCTTC

d_call: TRBD2
v_call: TRBV19
j_call: TRBJ2-3
clone_size: -
cdr3_aa: CASSVTGTSADTQYF
cdr3_nt: TGTGCCAGTAGTGTAACCGGGACTAGCGCAGATACGCAGTATTTT

d_call: -
v_call: TRBV25-1
j_call: TRBJ2-7
clone_size: -
cdr3_aa: CASTPAGSYEQYF
cdr3_nt: TGTGCCAGCACCCCGGCAGGCTCCTACGAGCAGTACTTC

d_call: TRBD2
v_call: TRBV4-1
j_call: TRBJ2-1
clone_size: -
cdr3_aa: CASSHRGLDQAEQFF
cdr3_nt: TGCGCCAGCAGCCATCGAGGACTAGATCAGGCTGAGCAGTTCTTC

d_call: TRBD2
v_call: TRBV6-6
j_call: TRBJ2-3
clone_size: -
cdr3_aa: CASSSGQEGDTQYF
cdr3_nt: TGTGCCAGCTCTAGCGGTCAGGAAGGAGATACGCAGTATTTT

d_call: TRBD1
v_call: TRBV19
j_call: TRBJ1-2
clone_size: -
cdr3_aa: CASSMNRDRIYGYTF
cdr3_nt: TGTGCCAGTAGTATGAACCGGGACAGAATATATGGCTACACCTTC

d_call: -
v_call: TRBV9
j_call: TRBJ1-2
clone_size: -
cdr3_aa: CASSVASNYGYTF
cdr3_nt: TGTGCCAGCAGCGTGGCCTCTAACTATGGCTACACCTTC

d_call: -
v_call: TRBV7-9
j_call: TRBJ2-5
clone_size: -
cdr3_aa: CASSLGANSETQYF
cdr3_nt: TGTGCCAGCAGCTTAGGCGCTAATTCAGAGACCCAGTACTTC

d_call: TRBD1
v_call: TRBV2
j_call: TRBJ1-1
clone_size: few
cdr3_aa: CASSAQTGGTTEAFF
cdr3_nt: TGTGCCAGCAGTGCCCAGACAGGGGGAACAACTGAAGCTTTCTTT

d_call: TRBD1
v_call: TRBV6-5
j_call: TRBJ2-7
clone_size: -
cdr3_aa: CASTARTGVYEQYF
cdr3_nt: TGTGCCAGCACTGCAAGGACAGGGGTCTACGAGCAGTACTTC

d_call: -
v_call: TRBV2
j_call: TRBJ1-2
clone_size: -
cdr3_aa: CASALQGNYGYTF
cdr3_nt: TGTGCCAGCGCCCTACAGGGAAACTATGGCTACACCTTC

d_call: TRBD1
v_call: TRBV7-9
j_call: TRBJ1-2
clone_size: -
cdr3_aa: CASSLEGQIYGYTF
cdr3_nt: TGTGCCAGCAGCTTAGAGGGACAGATCTATGGCTACACCTTC

d_call: TRBD2
v_call: TRBV5-1
j_call: TRBJ2-7
clone_size: -
cdr3_aa: CASSLTGLGLAGWIYEQYF
cdr3_nt: TGCGCCAGCAGTTTGACAGGGTTAGGACTAGCGGGATGGATCTACGAGCAGTACTTC

d_call: -
v_call: TRBV2
j_call: TRBJ1-4
clone_size: -
cdr3_aa: CASSALGVENEKLFF
cdr3_nt: TGTGCCAGCAGTGCTCTCGGGGTGGAGAATGAAAAACTGTTTTTT

d_call: TRBD1
v_call: TRBV2
j_call: TRBJ2-4
clone_size: once
cdr3_aa: CASRQETGKNIQYF
cdr3_nt: TGTGCCAGCAGACAAGAGACAGGGAAAAACATTCAGTACTTC

d_call: -
v_call: TRBV27
j_call: TRBJ2-5
clone_size: -
cdr3_aa: CASSPGRVGQETQYF
cdr3_nt: TGTGCCAGCAGTCCCGGGCGGGTGGGGCAAGAGACCCAGTACTTC

d_call: -
v_call: TRBV3-1/TRBV3-2
j_call: TRBJ2-5
clone_size: few
cdr3_aa: CASSQWQQETQYF
cdr3_nt: TGTGCCAGCAGCCAGTGGCAGCAAGAGACCCAGTACTTC

d_call: -
v_call: TRBV19
j_call: TRBJ2-7
clone_size: once
cdr3_aa: CASSARGSTDYEQYF
cdr3_nt: TGTGCCAGTAGCGCCCGGGGTAGCACAGACTACGAGCAGTACTTC

d_call: -
v_call: TRBV21-1
j_call: TRBJ2-3
clone_size: -
cdr3_aa: CASSPFGGERGGPFAYTDTQYF
cdr3_nt: TGTGCCAGCAGCCCCTTTGGGGGCGAGCGGGGGGGCCCCTTTGCTTACACAGATACGCAGTATTTT

d_call: TRBD2
v_call: TRBV9
j_call: TRBJ2-1
clone_size: -
cdr3_aa: CASSERAGATSGNEQFF
cdr3_nt: TGTGCCAGCAGCGAGAGAGCGGGAGCAACCTCTGGCAATGAGCAGTTCTTC